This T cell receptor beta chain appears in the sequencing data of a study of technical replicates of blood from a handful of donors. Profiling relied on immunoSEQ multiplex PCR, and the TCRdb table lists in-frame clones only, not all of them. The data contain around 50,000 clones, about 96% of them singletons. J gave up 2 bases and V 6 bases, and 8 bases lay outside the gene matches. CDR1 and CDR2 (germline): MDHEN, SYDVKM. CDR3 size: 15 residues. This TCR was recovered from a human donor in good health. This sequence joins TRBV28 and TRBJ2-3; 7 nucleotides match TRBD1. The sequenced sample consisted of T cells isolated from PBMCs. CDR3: CASRSGTVVTDTQYF. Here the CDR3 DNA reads TGTGCCAGCAGATCCGGGACAGTGGTCACAGATACGCAGTATTTT.